The rows below give T cell receptor beta chains drawn from one sample of a study of cytomegalovirus exposure and HLA in healthy donors. The table came from immunoSEQ multiplex PCR; TCRdb's copy has only in-frame clones and leaves some out. The table includes approximately 110,000 clones, around 82% detected once. The sequenced sample was PBMCs. Every receptor here comes from a man aged 40-49 years in good health and CMV-seronegative. The CDR3 runs from the conserved cysteine through the conserved F or W. D genes are given only for firm matches. Expanded clones get a size class; other rows say once, few or many, or leave the size out.

v_call	clone_size	j_call	d_call	cdr3_aa	cdr3_nt
TRBV7-8	NA	TRBJ2-1	NA	CASSLWGVSYNEQFF	TGTGCCAGCAGCTTATGGGGGGTTTCTTACAATGAGCAGTTCTTC
TRBV2	NA	TRBJ1-2	NA	CASSEERVGGYTF	TGTGCCAGCAGTGAGGAGAGGGTCGGTGGCTACACCTTC
TRBV25-1	NA	TRBJ1-6	NA	CASSEGGGSPLHF	TGTGCCAGCAGTGAAGGGGGAGGTTCACCCCTCCACTTT
TRBV29-1	NA	TRBJ2-3	NA	CSVEEGGRGTDTQYF	TGCAGCGTTGAAGAAGGGGGTCGAGGCACAGATACGCAGTATTTT
TRBV5-1	NA	TRBJ2-3	TRBD2	CASSSGGSDTQYF	TGCGCCAGCAGTAGCGGGGGCTCAGATACGCAGTATTTT
TRBV6-1	NA	TRBJ1-5	NA	CASSLSDFSNQPQHF	TGTGCCAGCAGTCTCAGTGACTTTAGCAATCAGCCCCAGCATTTT
TRBV25-1	NA	TRBJ2-5	NA	CASSVEGPETQYF	TGTGCCAGCAGTGTCGAGGGTCCAGAGACCCAGTACTTC
TRBV6-5	few	TRBJ2-7	TRBD1	CAVGQGAREQYF	TGTGCGGTAGGACAGGGGGCGAGAGAGCAGTACTTC
TRBV9	NA	TRBJ1-2	NA	CASSVGIGEGDGYTF	TGTGCCAGCAGCGTAGGAATAGGGGAGGGAGATGGCTACACCTTC
TRBV27	NA	TRBJ2-7	TRBD1	CASSPYRGYEQYF	TGTGCCAGCAGCCCTTACAGGGGCTACGAGCAGTACTTC
TRBV2	once	TRBJ2-6	TRBD1	CASGKDRVAGANVLTF	TGTGCCTCGGGCAAGGACAGGGTGGCTGGGGCCAACGTCCTGACTTTC
TRBV28	NA	TRBJ1-5	NA	CASRVRGASQPQHF	TGTGCCAGCAGAGTGCGGGGGGCCAGCCAGCCCCAGCATTTT
TRBV2	NA	TRBJ2-3	NA	CASSEGAGTDTQYF	TGTGCCAGCAGTGAGGGGGCCGGCACAGATACGCAGTATTTT
TRBV14	NA	TRBJ1-1	NA	CASSPGLNTEAFF	TGTGCCAGCAGCCCAGGGCTGAACACTGAAGCTTTCTTT
TRBV14	once	TRBJ2-7	NA	CASSQEALNYEQYF	TGTGCCAGCAGCCAAGAGGCGTTAAACTACGAGCAGTACTTC
TRBV5-4	NA	TRBJ1-2	NA	CASSSDRNPNYVYTF	TGTGCCAGCAGCAGCGACAGGAACCCTAACTATGTCTACACCTTC
TRBV5-1	few	TRBJ1-1	NA	CASSPQSENTEAFF	TGCGCCAGCAGCCCGCAGAGCGAGAACACTGAAGCTTTCTTT
TRBV5-6	NA	TRBJ1-3	NA	CASSLDESYTIYF	TGTGCCAGCAGCTTGGATGAGAGCTACACCATATATTTT
TRBV6-1	NA	TRBJ2-2	NA	CASSETGGLDTGELFF	TGTGCCAGCAGTGAAACGGGCGGGTTGGACACCGGGGAGCTGTTTTTT
TRBV12-5	NA	TRBJ1-6	NA	CASGWEGSSPLHF	TGTGCTAGTGGCTGGGAGGGCTCTTCACCCCTCCACTTT